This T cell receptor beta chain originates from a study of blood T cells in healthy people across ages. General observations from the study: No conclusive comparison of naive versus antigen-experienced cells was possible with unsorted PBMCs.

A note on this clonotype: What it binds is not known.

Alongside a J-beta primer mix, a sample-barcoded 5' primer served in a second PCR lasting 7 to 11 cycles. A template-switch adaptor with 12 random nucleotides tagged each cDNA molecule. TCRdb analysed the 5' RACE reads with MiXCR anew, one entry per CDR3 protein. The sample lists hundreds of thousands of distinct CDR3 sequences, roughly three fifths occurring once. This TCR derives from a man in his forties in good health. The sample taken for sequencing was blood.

The CDR3 here is CASRLRTEPGGYTF. The CDR3, as DNA: TGTGCCAGCAGGTTGAGAACGGAACCCGGCGGCTACACCTTC. V usage is TRBV7-2 and J usage is TRBJ1-2; D remains ambiguous. This CDR3 has 14 amino acids. Germline CDR1 and CDR2: SGHTA and FQGNSA. V lost 6 bases to trimming and J lost 8 bases, with 19 bases between them.